Sequencing of this T cell receptor beta chain was carried out in a study of T cells after yellow fever vaccination. Template switching by 5'RACE produced TCR cDNA, adding a universal primer site and UMIs. TCRdb redid the calling of the 5' RACE reads with MiXCR, one entry per CDR3 protein. The table includes about 160,000 distinct CDR3 sequences, roughly a tenth detected once. This clonotype has just a few counts. Its antigen is as yet unknown. The CDR3 length is 14 residues. The V and J ends lost 1 base and 6 bases, in that order; junction bases with no gene match: 3. The V gene's germline CDR1 is LNHNV and CDR2 YYDKDF (reference sequence). Notes on the study in general: High-abundance clonotypes from the bulk population could contaminate FACS-sorted repertoires.

This chain joins TRBV15 and TRBJ2-1; 7 positions match TRBD1. The clonotype was recovered from a man aged 18 to 29 who received the YFV17D yellow fever vaccine. Sequenced here: CD8+ T cells sorted from PBMCs, sampled 45 days after the yellow fever booster vaccination. CDR3 in amino acids: CATSRVTGLNEQFF. CDR3 bases: TGTGCCACCAGCAGAGTGACAGGGCTCAATGAGCAGTTCTTC. The variable domain in full, completed from reference TRBV15 and TRBJ2-1, reads DAMVIQNPRYQVTQFGKPVTLSCSQTLNHNVMYWYQQKSSQAPKLLFHYYDKDFNNEADTPDNFQSRRPNTSFCFLDIRSPGLGDTAMYLCATSRVTGLNEQFFGPGTRLTVL.